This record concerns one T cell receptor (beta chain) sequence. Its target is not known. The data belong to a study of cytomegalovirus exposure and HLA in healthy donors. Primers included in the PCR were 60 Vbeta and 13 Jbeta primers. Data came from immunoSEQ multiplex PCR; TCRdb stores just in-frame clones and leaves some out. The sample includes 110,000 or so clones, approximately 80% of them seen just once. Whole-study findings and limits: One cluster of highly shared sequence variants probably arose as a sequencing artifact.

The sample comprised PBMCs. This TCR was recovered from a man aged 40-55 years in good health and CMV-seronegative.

The CDR3 DNA sequence: TGTGCCAGCAGCTGGACTAGCGGAAACCAGTACGAGCAGTACTTC. Its translation is CASSWTSGNQYEQYF. The V and J genes are TRBV11-1 and TRBJ2-7, with 10 positions matching TRBD2. CDR1 and CDR2 from the germline V gene are SGHAT and FQDESV (reference sequence). Trimming took 4 bases from V and 4 from J; bases not matched to a gene: 7. CDR3 length equals 15 residues.